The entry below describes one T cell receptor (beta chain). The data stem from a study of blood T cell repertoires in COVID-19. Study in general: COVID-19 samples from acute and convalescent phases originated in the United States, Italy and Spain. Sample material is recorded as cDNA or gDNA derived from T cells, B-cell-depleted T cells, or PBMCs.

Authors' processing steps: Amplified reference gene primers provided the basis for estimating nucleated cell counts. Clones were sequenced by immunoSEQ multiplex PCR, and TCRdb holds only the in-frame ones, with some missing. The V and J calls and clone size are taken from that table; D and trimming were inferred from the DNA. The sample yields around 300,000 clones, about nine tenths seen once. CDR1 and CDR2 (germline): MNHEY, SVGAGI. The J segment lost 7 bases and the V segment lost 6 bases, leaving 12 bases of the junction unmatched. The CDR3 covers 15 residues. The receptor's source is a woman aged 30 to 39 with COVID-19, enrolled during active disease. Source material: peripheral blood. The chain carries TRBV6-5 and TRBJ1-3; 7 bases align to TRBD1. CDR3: CASSRGGALGNTIYF. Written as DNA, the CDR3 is TGTGCCAGCAGCAGAGGGGGCGCATTAGGCAACACCATATATTTT.